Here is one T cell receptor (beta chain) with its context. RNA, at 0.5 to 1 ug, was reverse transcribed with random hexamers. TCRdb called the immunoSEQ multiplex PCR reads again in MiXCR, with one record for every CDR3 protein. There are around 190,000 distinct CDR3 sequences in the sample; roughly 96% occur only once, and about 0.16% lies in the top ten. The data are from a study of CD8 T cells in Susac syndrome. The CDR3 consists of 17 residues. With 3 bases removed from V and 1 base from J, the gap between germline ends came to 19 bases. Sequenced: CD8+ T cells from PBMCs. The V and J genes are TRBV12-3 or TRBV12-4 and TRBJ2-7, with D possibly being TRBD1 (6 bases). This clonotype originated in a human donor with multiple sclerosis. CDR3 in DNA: TGTGCCAGCAGTTTTGGGTCGAAACAGGGCGATTCCTACGAGCAGTACTTC. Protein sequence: CASSFGSKQGDSYEQYF.